This T cell receptor (beta chain) was recorded in a study of molecular identifiers for immune sequencing clone quantification. Preparation of the bulk TCR libraries relied on previously described methods and listed TCR primers. TCRdb redid the calling of the PCR reads with MiXCR, one entry per CDR3 protein. The data contain 88,000 or so distinct CDR3 sequences, approximately 22% of them singletons. Sorted inputs of about 19,000 to 1,100,000 cells, with 10%, 30% or 50% RNA, yielded naive CD8 libraries. Sorting was used to obtain naive CD8 T cells (CD8+CD4-CCR7+CD45RA+). CDR3 size: 15 residues. V was clipped by 5 bases and J by 2 bases, with 10 bases between them. Only a few counts were recorded for this clonotype. Its antigen is unidentified. General study results and limits: Clone sizes could be underestimated for highly expanded clones when identical TCR molecules share a barcode.

V gene TRBV12-3 or TRBV12-4 combines with J gene TRBJ2-6; D uncertain. Sequencing used naive CD8+ T cells from blood, with Jurkat cell RNA spiked in. Subset reported: FACS-sorted CD8+CD4-CCR7+CD45RA+ naive T cells. The TCR originated in a human donor in good health. Some libraries in this study had Jurkat cell RNA spiked in. The CDR3: CASSPSGTGANVLTF. The CDR3 DNA reads as TGTGCCAGCAGTCCCTCCGGAACTGGGGCCAACGTCCTGACTTTC.